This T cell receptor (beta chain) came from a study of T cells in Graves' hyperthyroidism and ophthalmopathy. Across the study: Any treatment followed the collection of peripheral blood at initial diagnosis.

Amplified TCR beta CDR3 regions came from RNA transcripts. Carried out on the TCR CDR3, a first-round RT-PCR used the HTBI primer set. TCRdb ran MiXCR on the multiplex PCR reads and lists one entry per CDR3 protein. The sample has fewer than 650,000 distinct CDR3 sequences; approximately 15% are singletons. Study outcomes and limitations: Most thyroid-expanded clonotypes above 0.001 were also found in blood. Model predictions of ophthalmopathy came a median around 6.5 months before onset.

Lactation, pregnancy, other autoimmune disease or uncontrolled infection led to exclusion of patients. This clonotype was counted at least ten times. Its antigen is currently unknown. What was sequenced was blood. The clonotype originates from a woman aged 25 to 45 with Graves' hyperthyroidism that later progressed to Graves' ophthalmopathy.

In DNA, the CDR3 is TGTGCCAGCGGTGCAGGGGGCGCGGGGGAGACCCAGTACTTC. Translated, it gives CASGAGGAGETQYF. The chain recombines TRBV28 with TRBJ2-5, with 8 positions matching TRBD1. CDR3 length: 14 residues. Germline V gives CDR1 MDHEN, CDR2 SYDVKM. The junction had 10 bases not matched to a gene; V was cut back by 8 bases and J by 5 bases.